Below are 24 T cell receptor beta chains sequenced from a single sample in a study of Ad26.COV2.S vaccination and SARS-CoV-2 variants. The table came from immunoSEQ multiplex PCR; TCRdb's copy has only in-frame clones and leaves some out. The profile shows 87,000 or so clones, more than 65% of them singletons. The sample consisted of peripheral blood, taken after recovery from COVID-19. These receptor sequences come from a human donor who had recovered from COVID-19.

The chain recombines TRBV15 with TRBJ2-7, with D tentatively TRBD1 or TRBD2 (5 bases each). CDR1 and CDR2 from the germline V gene are LNHNV and YYDKDF (reference sequence). With 3 bases removed from V and 5 bases from J, the gap between germline ends came to 17 bases. This CDR3 region has 15 residues. The CDR3 DNA reads as TGTGCCACCAGCAGCCCCGGGACGGGGAATGACGAGCAGTACTTC. It translates to CATSSPGTGNDEQYF.

The chain uses TRBV6-1 and TRBJ2-3; unclear D gene. The CDR3 has 11 residues. Germline CDR1 is MNHNS and CDR2 is SASEGT. The ends were cut back, 3 bases at V and 2 bases at J, with 0 bases in the middle. The CDR3 loop is CASSDTDTQYF. The CDR3 DNA reads as TGTGCCAGCAGTGACACAGATACGCAGTATTTT.

The chain links TRBV6-6 to TRBJ2-6, with TRBD2 matching 8 bases. The V segment lost 5 bases and the J segment 0 bases; nucleotides outside the gene matches: 12. The CDR3 runs 19 residues. Germline CDR1 and CDR2: MNHNY and SVGAGI (reference sequence). The DNA of the CDR3 is TGTGCCAGCAGTCCTCGGACTAGCCGGGCCACCTCTGGGGCCAACGTCCTGACTTTC. Amino acids: CASSPRTSRATSGANVLTF.

V gene TRBV5-8 combines with J gene TRBJ1-1, with D uncertain. Deletions cut 1 base from V and 10 bases from J, with 20 bases between. This CDR3 has 15 amino acids. Germline CDR1 and CDR2: SGHTS and YDEGEE. As DNA, the CDR3 is TGTGCCAGCAGCTTGTTGGAGGGCGGAGGACCTACAGCTTTCTTT. It is translated as CASSLLEGGGPTAFF.

This clone showed up just a few times. The genes are TRBV29-1 and TRBJ2-5; D call uncertain. The V gene lost 7 bases and the J gene lost 8 bases, with 20 bases spanning the gap. The germline gives CDR1 SQVTM, CDR2 ANQGSEA. The length of the CDR3 is 13 residues. CDR3 amino acids: CSAEGRGRYTQYF. DNA of the CDR3: TGCAGCGCCGAAGGGCGCGGCCGGTACACCCAGTACTTC.

The gene calls are TRBV28 and TRBJ1-5; D is uncertain. This CDR3 is 12 amino acids long. Germline CDR1 and CDR2: MDHEN and SYDVKM. V was pared by 3 bases and J by 9 bases, with 9 bases between. The DNA of the CDR3 is TGTGCCAGCAGTTTTGTGGCTCGGCCCCAGCATTTT. Protein product: CASSFVARPQHF.

The V call is TRBV9, the J call TRBJ2-7, with 9 bases identical to TRBD2. Per the germline V gene, CDR1 is SGDLS and CDR2 is YYNGEE. V lost 4 bases and J lost 3; bases outside the gene matches: 11. This CDR3 has 16 amino acids. The CDR3 sequence is CASSPTGTSKHYEQYF. Here the CDR3 DNA reads TGTGCCAGCAGCCCGACCGGGACTAGCAAACACTACGAGCAGTACTTC.

To note about this clone: Other DNA sequences from this sample encode an identical CDR3 as well. As DNA, the CDR3 is TGTGCCAGCAGTTTGGGTGAGCAGTTCTTC. Residues: CASSLGEQFF. The chain recombines TRBV28 with TRBJ2-1; D ambiguous. The V end was cut by 3 bases, the J end by 9 bases, with 3 bases between. CDR3 size: 10 residues. Germline V gene data show CDR1 as MDHEN and CDR2 as SYDVKM.

Here the CDR3 DNA reads TGTGCCAGCAGTTATATGTCATCTCGGGGCTACACCTTC. It is translated as CASSYMSSRGYTF. The chain joins TRBV12-3 or TRBV12-4 to TRBJ1-2; no clear D. The CDR3 contains 13 residues. V was pared by 4 bases and J by 8 bases, with 14 bases between.

V usage is TRBV5-6 and J usage is TRBJ2-2; 8 bases agree with TRBD1. V shed 0 bases, J shed 4 bases, and the junction held 2 bases outside the gene matches. The CDR3 is 15 residues long. From germline, CDR1 is SGHDT and CDR2 YYEEEE. The CDR3 DNA sequence: TGTGCCAGCAGCTTGGTCAGGGGGCGCACCGGGGAGCTGTTTTTT. It is translated as CASSLVRGRTGELFF.

This clone was seen only once. The V call is TRBV7-9, the J call TRBJ1-2, with 9 positions matching TRBD1. Germline values: CDR1 SEHNR, CDR2 FQNEAQ (reference sequence). CDR3 length: 16 residues. Trimming removed 0 bases from V and 6 bases from J; junction bases left unmatched: 8. The CDR3 DNA follows: TGTGCCAGCAGCTTAGCATACCGGGACAGGGAGGATGGCTACACCTTC. It specifies CASSLAYRDREDGYTF. Combining the CDR3 with reference TRBV7-9 and TRBJ1-2 gives the whole variable domain DTGVSQNPRHKITKRGQNVTFRCDPISEHNRLYWYRQTLGQGPEFLTYFQNEAQLEKSRLLSDRFSAERPKGSFSTLEIQRTEQGDSAMYLCASSLAYRDREDGYTFGSGTRLTVV.

The gene calls are TRBV4-1 and TRBJ1-5; D unresolved. The CDR3 contains 16 residues. Trimming removed 1 base at V and 0 bases at J, with 10 bases between. Per germline, CDR1 MGHRA and CDR2 YSYEKL. CDR3 in amino acids: CASSQVDWGSNQPQHF. For the CDR3, the DNA is TGCGCCAGCAGCCAAGTGGATTGGGGTAGCAATCAGCCCCAGCATTTT.

The chain uses TRBV28 and TRBJ2-3; no firm D call. V was cut by 3 bases and J by 5 bases, with 6 bases left in between. The CDR3 length is 12 residues. Per germline, CDR1 MDHEN and CDR2 SYDVKM. CDR3: CASSFRRDTQYF. The CDR3 coding sequence is TGTGCCAGCAGTTTTAGACGAGATACGCAGTATTTT.

The chain recombines TRBV7-8 with TRBJ2-7; D not resolved. With 4 bases removed from V and 4 bases from J, the gap between germline ends came to 11 bases. The length of the CDR3 is 13 residues. CDR1 and CDR2 from the germline V gene are SGHVS and FQNEAQ. CDR3 nucleotides: TGTGCCAGCAGCTCTCAAACCCTTTACGAGCAGTACTTC. The encoded protein is CASSSQTLYEQYF.

This clone was seen a few times. The V and J genes are TRBV6-2 or TRBV6-3 and TRBJ2-2; D remains ambiguous. Germline values: CDR1 MNHEY, CDR2 SVGEGT. V shed 2 bases and J shed 3 bases, with 4 bases lying between them. The CDR3 covers 13 residues. CDR3 amino acids: CASSYGDTGELFF. The CDR3 DNA reads TGTGCCAGCAGTTACGGGGACACCGGGGAGCTGTTTTTT.

The chain uses TRBV28 and TRBJ2-3; perhaps TRBD1 as D (7 bases). Trimming removed 8 bases from V and 3 bases from J, with 15 bases in between. The CDR3 totals 14 residues. Germline CDR1 is MDHEN and CDR2 is SYDVKM. DNA for the CDR3: TGTGCCAGCGAGAGCCCAGGGGGGACAGATACGCAGTATTTT. This codes for CASESPGGTDTQYF.

The chain combines TRBV19 with TRBJ1-1; 7 bases are shared with TRBD1. Germline V lookup: CDR1 LNHDA, CDR2 SQIVND (reference sequence). The CDR3 spans 16 residues. Trimming cost V 3 bases and J 0 bases; bases outside gene matches: 7. The CDR3 bases are TGTGCCAGTAGTATTTCAGGGGGAATTATGAACACTGAAGCTTTCTTT. Translating gives CASSISGGIMNTEAFF.

The gene calls are TRBV24-1 and TRBJ1-1; tentative D call: TRBD1 (5 bases). Germline V CDR1 and CDR2: KGHDR, SFDVKD. This CDR3 spans 13 amino acids. The germline V and J ends were trimmed by 4 bases and 6 bases, with 11 bases remaining between them. DNA for the CDR3: TGTGCCACCAGTGACCTGGGACGAGCTGAAGCTTTCTTT. As protein: CATSDLGRAEAFF.

The chain joins TRBV11-2 to TRBJ2-1; D is possibly TRBD2 (5 bases). The CDR3 loop spans 15 amino acids. Trimming removed 0 bases from V and 7 bases from J, with 13 bases in between. Looked up from germline, CDR1 is SGHAT and CDR2 is FQNNGV. Here the CDR3 reads CASSLDGIRGNEQFF. CDR3 DNA: TGTGCCAGCAGCTTAGATGGAATTAGAGGGAATGAGCAGTTCTTC.

This clone was seen only once. V and J are TRBV3-1 (or the pseudogene TRBV3-2) and TRBJ2-5; TRBD1 matches at 8 bases. The CDR3 has 15 residues. Germline CDR1 and CDR2: LGHDT and YNNKEL (reference sequence). V lost 1 base and J lost 5; bases outside the gene matches: 6. CDR3 sequence (DNA): TGTGCCAGCAGCCAAGGGGACAGGCTAATTGAGACCCAGTACTTC. Protein: CASSQGDRLIETQYF.

This rearrangement joins TRBV28 to TRBJ2-5, with TRBD1 identical over 9 bases. This CDR3 region has 13 residues. Germline V CDR1 and CDR2: MDHEN, SYDVKM. With V trimmed by 6 bases and J by 10 bases, 9 bases remained unmatched. The CDR3 DNA reads as TGTGCCAGCAGCCGGACAGGGGAACTACTCCAGTACTTC. Its translation is CASSRTGELLQYF.

The J gene is TRBJ2-7, the V gene TRBV28; no clear D gene. Per the germline V gene, CDR1 is MDHEN and CDR2 is SYDVKM. The CDR3 spans 17 residues. V was trimmed by 1 base and J by 5 bases, leaving 21 bases between them. The CDR3, as DNA: TGTGCCAGCAGTTTATTCACCAGCCGACGACCCATGAACGAGCAGTACTTC. This codes for CASSLFTSRRPMNEQYF.

CDR3 DNA sequence: TGTGCCAGCAGCTTATGGGGTCAGGACACTGAAGCTTTCTTT. Its protein product is CASSLWGQDTEAFF. The chain joins TRBV7-6 to TRBJ1-1; no definite D call. Between the trimmed V and J ends, which lost 2 bases and 3 bases, there was a span of 10 bases. CDR3 size: 14 residues. CDR1 is SGHVS, CDR2 FNYEAQ, per germline. Filled out from reference TRBV7-6 and TRBJ1-1, the complete variable domain reads GAGVSQSPRYKVTKRGQDVALRCDPISGHVSLYWYRQALGQGPEFLTYFNYEAQQDKSGLPNDRFSAERPEGSISTLTIQRTEQRDSAMYRCASSLWGQDTEAFFGQGTRLTVV.

This clone has only a few counts. V is TRBV19 and J is TRBJ1-5; no reliable D call. This CDR3 is built from 15 residues. Trimming cost V 3 bases and J 0 bases, with 9 bases left between them. Germline CDR1 is LNHDA and CDR2 is SQIVND (reference sequence). Here the CDR3 DNA reads TGTGCCAGTAGTATTAAGGGAAATAGCAATCAGCCCCAGCATTTT. Its translation: CASSIKGNSNQPQHF.